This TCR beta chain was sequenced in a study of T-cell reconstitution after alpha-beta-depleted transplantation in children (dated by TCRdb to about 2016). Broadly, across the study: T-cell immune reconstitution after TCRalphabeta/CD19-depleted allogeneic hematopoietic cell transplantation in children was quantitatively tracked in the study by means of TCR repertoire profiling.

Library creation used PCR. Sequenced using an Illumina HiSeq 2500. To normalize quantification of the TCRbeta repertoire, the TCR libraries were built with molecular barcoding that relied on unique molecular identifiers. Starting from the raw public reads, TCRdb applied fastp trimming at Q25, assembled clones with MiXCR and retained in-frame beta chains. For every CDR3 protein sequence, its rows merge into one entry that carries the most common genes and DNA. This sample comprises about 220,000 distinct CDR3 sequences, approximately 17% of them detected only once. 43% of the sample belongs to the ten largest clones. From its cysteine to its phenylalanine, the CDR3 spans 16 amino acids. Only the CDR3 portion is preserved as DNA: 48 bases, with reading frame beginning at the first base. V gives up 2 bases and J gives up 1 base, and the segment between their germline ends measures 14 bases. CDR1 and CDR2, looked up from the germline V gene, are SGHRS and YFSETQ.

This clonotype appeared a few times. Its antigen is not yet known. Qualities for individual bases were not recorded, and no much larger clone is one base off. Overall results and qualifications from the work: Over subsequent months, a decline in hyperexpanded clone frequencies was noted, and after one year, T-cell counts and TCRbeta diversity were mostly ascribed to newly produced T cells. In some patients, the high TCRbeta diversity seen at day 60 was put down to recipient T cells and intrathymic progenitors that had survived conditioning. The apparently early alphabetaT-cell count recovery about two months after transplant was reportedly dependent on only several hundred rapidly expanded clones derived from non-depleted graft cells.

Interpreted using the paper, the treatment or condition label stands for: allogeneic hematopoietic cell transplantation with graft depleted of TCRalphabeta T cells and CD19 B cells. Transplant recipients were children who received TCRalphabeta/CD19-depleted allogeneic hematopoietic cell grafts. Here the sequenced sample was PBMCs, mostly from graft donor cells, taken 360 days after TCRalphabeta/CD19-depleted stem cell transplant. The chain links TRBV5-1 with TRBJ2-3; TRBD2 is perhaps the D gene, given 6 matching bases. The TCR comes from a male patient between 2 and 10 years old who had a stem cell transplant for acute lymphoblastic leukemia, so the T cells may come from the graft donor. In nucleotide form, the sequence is TGCGCCAGCAGCTTTTATGCGGGATACGGCACAGATACGCAGTATTTT. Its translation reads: CASSFYAGYGTDTQYF.